The sequence of this T cell receptor beta chain was determined in a study of vaccination and CD4 T cells after COVID-19. For the study at large: Overlapping spike pools from SARS-CoV-2 and HCoV-NL63, HCoV-OC43 and HCoV-229E served as culture stimuli.

Stated treatment: 10-day PBMC culture with coronavirus spike peptide pools or control peptides (ViraFEST assay). Ahead of the COVID-19 pandemic (2011-2018), the CD4+ T cells of the unexposed donor were collected. Sequencing of cultured CD4+ T cell DNA used the Oncomine TCR Beta short-read assay. TCRdb passed the PCR reads through MiXCR, listing each CDR3 protein once. This table has some 7,600 distinct CDR3 sequences, approximately 48% appearing once. Findings of the study overall: Analysis covered relatively few convalescent patients and lacked any early post-infection timepoints.

The ends lost 2 bases at V and 6 bases at J; junction bases unmatched: 4. CDR1 KGHDR and CDR2 SFDVKD come from the germline V gene. The CDR3 is 14 amino acids. This clonotype was recorded a few times. Its antigen is unknown. This clonotype was sampled from a human donor in good health. Sequencing input: CD4+ T cells from blood, cultured in vitro. The genes are TRBV24-1 and TRBJ2-5; TRBD1 matches 8 bases. CDR3 sequence reads: CATSDSRTGKTQYF. The CDR3 DNA is TGTGCCACCAGTGATTCTCGGACAGGGAAGACCCAGTACTTC.